Presented here are 3 T cell receptor beta chains from one specimen sequenced in a study of identifying expanded T cells in peripheral blood. The assay was immunoSEQ multiplex PCR, and TCRdb's table has in-frame clones only and misses some. The sample lists 75,000 to 90,000 clones, about four fifths seen once, with under 20% in the top ten. Sequencing input: blood. The receptors here all came from a person aged 18 to 70 in good health.

The chain carries TRBV7-8 and TRBJ2-2; 15 bases fit TRBD2. The germline gives CDR1 SGHVS, CDR2 FQNEAQ. Trimming removed 5 bases from V and 5 bases from J; junction bases left unmatched: 3. The CDR3 runs to 16 residues. The CDR3 loop is CASSMGLAGGTGELFF. CDR3 bases: TGTGCCAGCAGCATGGGACTAGCGGGAGGTACCGGGGAGCTGTTTTTT.

The CDR3 nucleotides are TGTGCCAGTAGTATAGAGGGACTAGTCCCGCTGTTTTTT. This encodes CASSIEGLVPLFF. The rearrangement joins TRBV19 to TRBJ2-2; 8 positions agree with TRBD2. The germline gives CDR1 LNHDA, CDR2 SQIVND (reference sequence). Losses at the gene ends were 0 bases for V and 13 bases for J; bases not matched to a gene: 4. The CDR3 has 13 amino acids. Filled out from reference TRBV19 and TRBJ2-2, the complete variable domain reads DGGITQSPKYLFRKEGQNVTLSCEQNLNHDAMYWYRQDPGQGLRLIYYSQIVNDFQKGDIAEGYSVSREKKESFPLTVTSAQKNPTAFYLCASSIEGLVPLFFGEGSRLTVL.

V usage is TRBV6-6 and J usage is TRBJ2-7; D gene uncertain. The CDR3 is 14 residues long. Trimming took off 6 bases at V and 4 bases at J, with 16 bases between the two ends. Germline V gene lookup returns CDR1 MNHNY and CDR2 SVGAGI (reference sequence). The CDR3 reads CASSPPRQTYEQYF. CDR3 coding DNA: TGTGCCAGCAGCCCCCCCAGGCAGACTTACGAGCAGTACTTC.